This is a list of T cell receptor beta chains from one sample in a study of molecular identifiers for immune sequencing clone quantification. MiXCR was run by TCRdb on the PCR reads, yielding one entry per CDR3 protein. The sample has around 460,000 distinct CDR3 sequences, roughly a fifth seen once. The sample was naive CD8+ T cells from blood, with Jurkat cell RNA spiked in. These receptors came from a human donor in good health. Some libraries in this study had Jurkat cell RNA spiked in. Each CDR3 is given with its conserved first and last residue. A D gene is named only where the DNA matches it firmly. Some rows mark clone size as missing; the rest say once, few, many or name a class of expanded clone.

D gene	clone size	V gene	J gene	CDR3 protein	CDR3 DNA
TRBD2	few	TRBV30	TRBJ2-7	CAWSVLAGSDEQYF	TGTGCCTGGAGTGTACTAGCGGGAAGCGACGAGCAGTACTTC
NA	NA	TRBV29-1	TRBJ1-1	CSAEDALNTEAFF	TGCAGCGCTGAAGATGCTTTGAACACTGAAGCTTTCTTT
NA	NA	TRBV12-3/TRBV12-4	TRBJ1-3	CASSISGNTIYF	TGTGCCAGCAGCATCTCTGGAAACACCATATATTTT
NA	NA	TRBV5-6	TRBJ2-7	CASSPPSRTHEQYF	TGTGCCAGCAGCCCTCCGTCCCGGACCCACGAGCAGTACTTC
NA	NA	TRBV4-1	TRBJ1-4	CAGGAGAKLFF	TGCGCCGGTGGGGCGGGGGCAAAACTGTTTTTT
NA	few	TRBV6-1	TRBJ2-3	CASSPMGPTDTQYF	TGTGCCAGCAGCCCCATGGGGCCAACAGATACGCAGTATTTT
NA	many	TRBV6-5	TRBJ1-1	CASSYAPGGTEAFF	TGTGCCAGCAGTTACGCTCCCGGTGGGACTGAAGCTTTCTTT
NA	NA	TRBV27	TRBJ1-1	CASNYRAQNTEAFF	TGTGCCAGCAATTACAGGGCGCAGAACACTGAAGCTTTCTTT
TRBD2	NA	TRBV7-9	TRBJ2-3	CASSLAGGGKGTQYF	TGTGCCAGCAGCTTAGCCGGCGGGGGGAAAGGTACGCAGTATTTT
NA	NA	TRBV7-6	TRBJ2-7	CASSSRDFHEQYF	TGTGCCAGCAGCTCTAGGGATTTCCACGAGCAGTACTTC
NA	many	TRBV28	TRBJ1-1	CASSIGKNTEAFF	TGTGCCAGCAGTATCGGGAAGAACACTGAAGCTTTCTTT
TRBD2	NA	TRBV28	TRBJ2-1	CASSLYFSGGAGEQFF	TGTGCCAGCAGTTTATACTTTAGCGGGGGGGCCGGTGAGCAGTTCTTC
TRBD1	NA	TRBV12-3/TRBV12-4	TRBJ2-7	CASSGGDRDSSYEQYF	TGTGCCAGCAGTGGGGGGGACAGGGACAGCTCCTACGAGCAGTACTTC
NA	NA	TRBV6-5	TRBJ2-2	CASSYSAGSGAEGVVTGELFF	TGTGCCAGCAGTTACTCCGCGGGATCTGGGGCGGAAGGGGTCGTCACCGGGGAGCTGTTTTTT
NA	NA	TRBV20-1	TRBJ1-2	CSARLDRLLWGYTF	TGCAGTGCTAGACTAGACAGGCTGCTGTGGGGCTACACCTTC
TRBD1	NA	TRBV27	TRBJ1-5	CASSLRTGEQPQHF	TGTGCCAGCAGTTTAAGAACAGGGGAGCAGCCCCAGCATTTT
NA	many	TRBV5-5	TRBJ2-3	CASSLIKADTQYF	TGTGCCAGCAGCCTTATTAAAGCAGATACGCAGTATTTT